Below are 6 T cell receptor beta chains sequenced from a single sample in a study of tumor-infiltrating lymphocytes in primary liver carcinoma. Blood RNA was derived from unsorted whole blood, and germline DNA was extracted too. Using a constant-region primer together with ProtoScript II reverse transcriptase, TCR beta cDNA was made from around 500 ng of total RNA. Libraries covering TCR beta were generated through three nested multiplex PCR rounds (using a slightly modified ARM-PCR). TRBV1-TRBV30 forward primers and a C-beta reverse primer were used in the first two PCR rounds, which each ran for about 10 cycles. Each CDR3 protein is one row after TCRdb ran MiXCR on the multiplex PCR reads. Of a few hundred thousand distinct CDR3 sequences listed, approximately 54% are singletons. The material sequenced was peripheral blood. These receptors all stem from a woman aged 30 to 39 with primary liver carcinoma and hepatitis B virus infection.

There are many counts of this clonotype. The chain joins TRBV6-5 to TRBJ1-3; weak D call: TRBD1 (5 bases). V was pared by 2 bases and J by 2 bases, with 10 bases between. The CDR3 is made up of 15 amino acids. In germline, CDR1 is MNHEY, CDR2 SVGAGI. CDR3 residues: CASSYPPGTGNTIYF. As DNA, the CDR3 is TGTGCCAGCAGTTACCCCCCAGGGACTGGAAACACCATATATTTT.

This clonotype was seen at least ten times. The gene calls are TRBV10-3 and TRBJ2-3; 9 bases map to TRBD2. Germline CDR1 and CDR2: ENHRY and SYGVKD. The CDR3 runs to 13 residues. Unmatched junction bases numbered 6, after V lost 8 bases and J lost 6 bases. CDR3 DNA sequence: TGTGCCATCGGGGATAGCGGGAGTGATACGCAGTATTTT. Translated, it gives CAIGDSGSDTQYF.

To note about this clonotype: It may be a read error: a sequence one base away is much more abundant. The V and J genes are TRBV29-1 and TRBJ1-1, with D possibly being TRBD1 (5 bases). Per germline, CDR1 SQVTM and CDR2 ANQGSEA. Trimming shortened V by 8 bases and J by 0 bases, and 10 bases separated the two germline ends. The CDR3 spans 12 residues. The CDR3 here is CSILQVNTEAFF. Written as DNA, the CDR3 is TGCAGCATCCTACAGGTGAACACTGAAGCTTTCTTT.

A remark on this clonotype: A clone one base away is much larger, so this may be a read error. V and J are TRBV29-1 and TRBJ2-1; TRBD1 matches at 7 bases. Looked up from germline, CDR1 is SQVTM and CDR2 is ANQGSEA. The CDR3 runs to 15 residues. CDR3 bases: TGCAGCGATGAAGATCTTGAGACAGGGTACAATGAGCAGTTCTTC. This codes for CSDEDLETGYNEQFF.

The rearrangement uses TRBV6-5 and TRBJ2-2; D remains unclear. Germline loops: CDR1 MNHEY, CDR2 SVGAGI. The CDR3 runs to 18 residues. The V gene lost 0 bases and the J gene lost 0 bases, with 14 bases spanning the gap. CDR3 in DNA: TGTGCCAGCAGTTACTCGATCCGAGGCACCTCGAACACCGGGGAGCTGTTTTTT. Translation gives CASSYSIRGTSNTGELFF.

The chain couples TRBV29-1 to TRBJ2-1, with D perhaps matching TRBD1 (6 bases). The CDR3 is 16 residues long. Trimming removed 7 bases from V and 2 bases from J, with 21 bases in between. CDR1 is SQVTM and CDR2 is ANQGSEA in the germline V gene. The CDR3 protein is CSGRAAKGDTYNEQFF. In DNA form, the CDR3 reads TGCAGCGGGCGGGCCGCAAAGGGGGACACCTACAATGAGCAGTTCTTC.